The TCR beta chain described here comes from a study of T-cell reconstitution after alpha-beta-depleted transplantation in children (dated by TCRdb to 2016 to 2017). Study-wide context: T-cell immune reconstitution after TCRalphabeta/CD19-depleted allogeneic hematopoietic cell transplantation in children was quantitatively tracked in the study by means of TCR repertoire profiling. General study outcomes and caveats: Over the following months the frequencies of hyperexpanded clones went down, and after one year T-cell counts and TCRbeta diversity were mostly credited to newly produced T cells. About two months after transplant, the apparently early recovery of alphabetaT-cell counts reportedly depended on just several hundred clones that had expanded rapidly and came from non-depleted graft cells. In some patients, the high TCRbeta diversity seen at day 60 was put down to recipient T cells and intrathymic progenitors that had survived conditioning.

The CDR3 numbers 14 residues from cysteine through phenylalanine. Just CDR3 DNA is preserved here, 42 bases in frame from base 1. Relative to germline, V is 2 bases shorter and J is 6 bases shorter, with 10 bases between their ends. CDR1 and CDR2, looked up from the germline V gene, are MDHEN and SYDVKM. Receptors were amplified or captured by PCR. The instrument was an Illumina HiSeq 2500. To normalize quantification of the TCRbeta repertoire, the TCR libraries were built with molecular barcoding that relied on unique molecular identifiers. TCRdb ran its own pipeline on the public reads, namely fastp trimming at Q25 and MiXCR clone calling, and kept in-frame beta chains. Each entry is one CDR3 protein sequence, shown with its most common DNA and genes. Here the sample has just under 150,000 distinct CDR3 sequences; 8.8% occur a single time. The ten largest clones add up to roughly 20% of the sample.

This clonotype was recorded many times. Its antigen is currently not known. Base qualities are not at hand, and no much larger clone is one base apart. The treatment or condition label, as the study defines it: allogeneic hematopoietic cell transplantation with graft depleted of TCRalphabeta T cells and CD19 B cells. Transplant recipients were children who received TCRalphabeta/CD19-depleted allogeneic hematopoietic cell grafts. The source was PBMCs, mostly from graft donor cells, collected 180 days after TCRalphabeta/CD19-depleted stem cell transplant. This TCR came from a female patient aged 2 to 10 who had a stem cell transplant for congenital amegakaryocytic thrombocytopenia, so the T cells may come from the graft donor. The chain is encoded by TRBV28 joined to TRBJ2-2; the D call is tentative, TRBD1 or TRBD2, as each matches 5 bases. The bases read TGTGCCAGCAGTTTAGGGGGAGACGCCGGGGAGCTGTTTTTT. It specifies CASSLGGDAGELFF.